The 16 T cell receptor beta chains given below trace back to one sample, sequenced in a study of blood T cell repertoires in COVID-19. The repertoire was sequenced with immunoSEQ multiplex PCR; TCRdb's copy has only in-frame clones and lacks some. Of some 19,000 clones listed, roughly 85% are singletons. The sample was peripheral blood. These receptors were obtained from an elderly man with acute or convalescent COVID-19.

The rearrangement uses TRBV29-1 and TRBJ1-2; D uncertain. Trimming pared 3 bases from V and 5 bases from J, leaving 7 bases between. Per germline, CDR1 SQVTM and CDR2 ANQGSEA. The CDR3 has 11 residues. CDR3 DNA sequence: TGCAGCGTTGAGCTAGGTTATGGCTACACCTTC. Protein sequence: CSVELGYGYTF.

The chain employs TRBV27 and TRBJ2-7; TRBD2 matches at 9 bases. The V gene end was trimmed by 5 bases and the J gene end by 4 bases; junction bases not matched to a gene: 9. CDR1 is MNHEY, CDR2 SMNVEV, per germline (reference sequence). This CDR3 comprises 15 residues. CDR3 in DNA: TGTGCCAGCAGTGAATTAGCGGGGGCGGTTTACGAGCAGTACTTC. Protein product: CASSELAGAVYEQYF.

V is TRBV19 and J is TRBJ1-1; TRBD1 aligns across 7 bases. Germline CDR1 and CDR2: LNHDA and SQIVND (reference sequence). The CDR3 extends over 16 amino acids. The V and J ends lost 7 bases and 1 base, in that order; junction bases with no gene match: 12. The CDR3, as DNA: TGTGCCAGTATGGGACAGCAACTAACTGGGAACACTGAAGCTTTCTTT. It specifies CASMGQQLTGNTEAFF.

The rearrangement links TRBV28 to TRBJ1-5; 8 nucleotides agree with TRBD1. The germline CDR1 and CDR2 sequences are MDHEN and SYDVKM. The junction had 15 bases not matched to a gene; V was cut back by 6 bases and J by 2 bases. This CDR3 contains 18 residues. The CDR3 protein is CASRWGQDQIGGNQPQHF. Written as DNA, the CDR3 is TGTGCCAGCAGATGGGGACAGGACCAAATCGGAGGCAATCAGCCCCAGCATTTT.

This clone was observed a few times. This chain uses TRBV19 with TRBJ2-1; D might be TRBD2 (6 bases). Germline V lookup: CDR1 LNHDA, CDR2 SQIVND (reference sequence). The V gene lost 7 bases and the J gene lost 4 bases, with 11 bases spanning the gap. This CDR3 is built from 13 residues. The CDR3 nucleotides read TGTGCCAGTATGGGGACTCAATACAATGAGCAGTTCTTC. Protein sequence: CASMGTQYNEQFF. The variable domain in full, with the rest retrieved from reference TRBV19 and TRBJ2-1, is DGGITQSPKYLFRKEGQNVTLSCEQNLNHDAMYWYRQDPGQGLRLIYYSQIVNDFQKGDIAEGYSVSREKKESFPLTVTSAQKNPTAFYLCASMGTQYNEQFFGPGTRLTVL.

This sequence joins TRBV5-8 and TRBJ2-2; 7 bases are shared with TRBD1. The CDR3 has 16 residues. After removal of 5 bases from V and 3 bases from J, the junction contained 10 bases not matched to a gene. Germline loops: CDR1 SGHTS, CDR2 YDEGEE. Here the CDR3 DNA reads TGTGCCAGCAGAAAGGGACAGCTTTCGTACACCGGGGAGCTGTTTTTT. This translates into CASRKGQLSYTGELFF. The full variable domain, completed using reference TRBV5-8 and TRBJ2-2, is EAGVTQSPTHLIKTRGQQATLRCSPISGHTSVYWYQQALGLGLQFLLWYDEGEERNRGNFPPRFSGRQFPNYSSELNVNALELEDSALYLCASRKGQLSYTGELFFGEGSRLTVL.

The rearrangement joins TRBV4-1 to TRBJ2-7; TRBD2 aligns across 10 bases. Germline V CDR1 and CDR2: MGHRA, YSYEKL. The CDR3 runs 14 residues. Unmatched junction bases numbered 3, after V lost 2 bases and J lost 5 bases. CDR3 sequence: CASSQRLAGDEQYF. The CDR3 nucleotides read TGCGCCAGCAGCCAACGCCTAGCGGGGGACGAGCAGTACTTC.

This clone was observed once. This sequence joins TRBV6-2 or TRBV6-3 and TRBJ1-5; D ambiguous. The germline V gene encodes CDR1 MNHEY and CDR2 SVGEGT. This CDR3 spans 17 amino acids. Trimming left V 5 bases short and J 0 bases short, with 17 bases between. As DNA, the CDR3 is TGTGCCAGCAGTCCCGACTTCTTAAGGCATAGCAATCAGCCCCAGCATTTT. Translating gives CASSPDFLRHSNQPQHF.

The V gene is TRBV3-1 (or the pseudogene TRBV3-2), the J gene TRBJ1-2, with 7 bases lining up with TRBD1. CDR3 size: 14 residues. The J segment lost 8 bases and the V segment lost 4 bases, leaving 10 bases of the junction unmatched. From germline, CDR1 is LGHDT and CDR2 YNNKEL (reference sequence). The CDR3: CASSPQSTGAGYTF. DNA of the CDR3: TGTGCCAGCAGCCCCCAGAGCACAGGGGCCGGCTACACCTTC.

The chain combines TRBV5-8 with TRBJ2-1, with D possibly being TRBD1 (6 bases). Germline V gene sequence: CDR1 SGHTS, CDR2 YDEGEE. The length of the CDR3 is 18 residues. Trimming took off 1 base at V and 8 bases at J, with 25 bases between the two ends. CDR3: CASSLLWGWTDPKDEQFF. The CDR3 region has the DNA TGTGCCAGCAGCTTGCTCTGGGGGTGGACAGATCCTAAGGATGAGCAGTTCTTC.

Here the CDR3 reads CASSLNPGAIQYF. CDR3 DNA sequence: TGTGCCAGCAGCTTGAATCCGGGAGCTATTCAGTACTTC. The rearrangement uses TRBV5-8 and TRBJ2-4; D may be TRBD2 (6 bases). With 1 base removed from V and 10 bases from J, the gap between germline ends came to 12 bases. This CDR3 region has 13 residues. Germline V gives CDR1 SGHTS, CDR2 YDEGEE.

The V call is TRBV12-3 or TRBV12-4, the J call TRBJ2-7; D perhaps matches TRBD1 (6 bases). The CDR3 consists of 12 residues. The V end was cut by 6 bases, the J end by 4 bases, with 10 bases between. The DNA for the CDR3 is TGTGCCAGCAGATGGGACATTTACGAGCAGTACTTC. The encoded protein is CASRWDIYEQYF.

The V gene is TRBV7-8, the J gene TRBJ1-3, with TRBD1 matching over 7 bases. The length of the CDR3 is 16 residues. Germline V gene sequence: CDR1 SGHVS, CDR2 FQNEAQ. J lost 4 bases, V lost 5 bases, and 11 bases had no gene match. As DNA, the CDR3 is TGTGCCAGCAGCGAGTACAGGGGTAGCGGAGGAAACACCATATATTTT. As protein: CASSEYRGSGGNTIYF.

The genes are TRBV5-1 and TRBJ1-6, with D tentatively TRBD1 (5 bases). V was clipped by 1 base and J by 7 bases, with 12 bases between them. Looked up from germline, CDR1 is SGHRS and CDR2 is YFSETQ. The CDR3 extends over 15 amino acids. This chain's CDR3 is CASSLNSGGNSPLHF. In DNA, the CDR3 is TGCGCCAGCAGCTTGAACTCCGGGGGGAATTCACCCCTCCACTTT. Drawing the rest from reference TRBV5-1 and TRBJ1-6, the complete variable domain is KAGVTQTPRYLIKTRGQQVTLSCSPISGHRSVSWYQQTPGQGLQFLFEYFSETQRNKGNFPGRFSGRQFSNSRSEMNVSTLELGDSALYLCASSLNSGGNSPLHFGNGTRLTVT.

The chain is built from TRBV7-9 and TRBJ1-4; 9 positions match TRBD1. V was pared by 5 bases and J by 8 bases, with 6 bases of the junction left unmatched. Per germline, CDR1 SEHNR and CDR2 FQNEAQ (reference sequence). The CDR3 runs 14 residues. The CDR3 DNA is TGTGCCAGCAGCACGGACAGGGGAGGCGAAAAACTGTTTTTT. Its translation: CASSTDRGGEKLFF.

The CDR3 coding sequence is TGCGCCAGCAGCCAAGCAGGCTACCAGGGGGAGGTCGGTGGCTACACCTTC. Encoded protein: CASSQAGYQGEVGGYTF. This chain uses TRBV4-3 with TRBJ1-2, with TRBD1 matching 7 bases. Losses at the gene ends were 1 base for V and 7 bases for J; bases not matched to a gene: 15. The CDR3 has 17 amino acids. CDR1 LGHNA and CDR2 YSLEER come from the germline V gene.